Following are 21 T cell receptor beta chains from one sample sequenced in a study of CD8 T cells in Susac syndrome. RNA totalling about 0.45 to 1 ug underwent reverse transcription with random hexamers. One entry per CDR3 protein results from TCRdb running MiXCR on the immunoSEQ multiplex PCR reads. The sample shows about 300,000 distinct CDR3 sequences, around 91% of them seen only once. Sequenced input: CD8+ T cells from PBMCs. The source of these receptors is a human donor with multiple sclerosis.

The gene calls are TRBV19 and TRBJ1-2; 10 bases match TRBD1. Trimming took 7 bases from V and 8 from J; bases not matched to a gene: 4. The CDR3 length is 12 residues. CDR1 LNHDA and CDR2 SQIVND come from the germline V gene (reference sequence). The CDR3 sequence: CASTDRGQGYTF. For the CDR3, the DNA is TGTGCCAGTACCGACAGGGGGCAAGGCTACACCTTC. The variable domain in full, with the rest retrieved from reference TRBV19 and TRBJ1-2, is DGGITQSPKYLFRKEGQNVTLSCEQNLNHDAMYWYRQDPGQGLRLIYYSQIVNDFQKGDIAEGYSVSREKKESFPLTVTSAQKNPTAFYLCASTDRGQGYTFGSGTRLTVV.

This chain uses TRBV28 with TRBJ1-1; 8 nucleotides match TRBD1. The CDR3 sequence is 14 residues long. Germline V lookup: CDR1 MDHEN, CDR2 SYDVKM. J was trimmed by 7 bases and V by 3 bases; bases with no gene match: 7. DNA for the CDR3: TGTGCCAGCAGTTTCCAAGGACAGGGCTTTGAAGCTTTCTTT. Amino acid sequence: CASSFQGQGFEAFF.

The CDR3 here is CASSPSEPTDTQYF. The CDR3 nucleotides read TGTGCCAGCAGCCCTAGCGAACCCACAGATACGCAGTATTTT. The rearrangement links TRBV6-1 to TRBJ2-3; a weak D match, TRBD2 (6 bases). This CDR3 region has 14 residues. CDR1 and CDR2 from the germline V gene are MNHNS and SASEGT. Trimming shortened V by 6 bases and J by 2 bases, and 12 bases separated the two germline ends.

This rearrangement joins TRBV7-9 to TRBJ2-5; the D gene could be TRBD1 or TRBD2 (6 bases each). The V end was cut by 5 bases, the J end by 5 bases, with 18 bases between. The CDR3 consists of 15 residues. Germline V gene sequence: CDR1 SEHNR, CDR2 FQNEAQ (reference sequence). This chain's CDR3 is CASSPRGLGRETQYF. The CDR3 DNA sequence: TGTGCCAGCAGCCCCCGGGGGCTAGGACGGGAGACCCAGTACTTC.

The CDR3 sequence: CASSVKRESPSYEQYF. The DNA of the CDR3 is TGTGCCAGCAGCGTAAAACGAGAGTCCCCGTCCTACGAGCAGTACTTC. The V call is TRBV9, the J call TRBJ2-7; D unresolved. The germline V gene encodes CDR1 SGDLS and CDR2 YYNGEE. The CDR3 is 16 amino acids. Trimming stripped 1 base from V and 1 base from J, with 15 bases between.

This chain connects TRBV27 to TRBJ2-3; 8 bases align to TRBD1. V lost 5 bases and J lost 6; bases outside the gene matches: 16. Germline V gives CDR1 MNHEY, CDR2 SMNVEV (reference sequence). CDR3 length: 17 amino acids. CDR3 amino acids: CASSKEQGALPPDTQYF. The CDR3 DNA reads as TGTGCCAGCAGTAAGGAGCAGGGGGCGCTCCCACCGGATACGCAGTATTTT.

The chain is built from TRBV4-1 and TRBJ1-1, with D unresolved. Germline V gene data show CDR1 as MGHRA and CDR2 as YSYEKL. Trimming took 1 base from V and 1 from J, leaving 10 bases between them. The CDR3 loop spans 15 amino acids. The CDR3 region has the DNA TGCGCCAGCAGCCAAGGACGTCAGGAGAACACTGAAGCTTTCTTT. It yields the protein CASSQGRQENTEAFF.

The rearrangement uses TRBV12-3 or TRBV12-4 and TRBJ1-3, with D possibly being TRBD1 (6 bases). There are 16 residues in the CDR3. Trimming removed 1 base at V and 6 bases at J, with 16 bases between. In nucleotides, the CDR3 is TGTGCCAGCAGTTTAGTTGGACAGTACCTCACAAACACCATATATTTT. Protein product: CASSLVGQYLTNTIYF.

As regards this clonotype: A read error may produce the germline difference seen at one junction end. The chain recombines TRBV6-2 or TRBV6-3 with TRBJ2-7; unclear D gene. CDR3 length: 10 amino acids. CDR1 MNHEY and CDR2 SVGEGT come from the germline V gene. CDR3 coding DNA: TGTGCCAGCAGTGACTCCGAGCAGTACTTC. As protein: CASSDSEQYF.

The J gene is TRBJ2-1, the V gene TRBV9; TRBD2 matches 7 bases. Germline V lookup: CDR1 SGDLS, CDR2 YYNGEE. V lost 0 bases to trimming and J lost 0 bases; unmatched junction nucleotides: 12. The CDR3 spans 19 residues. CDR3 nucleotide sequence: TGTGCCAGCAGCGTAGAGGGCGGGGGTCCCATCAACTCCTACAATGAGCAGTTCTTC. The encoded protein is CASSVEGGGPINSYNEQFF.

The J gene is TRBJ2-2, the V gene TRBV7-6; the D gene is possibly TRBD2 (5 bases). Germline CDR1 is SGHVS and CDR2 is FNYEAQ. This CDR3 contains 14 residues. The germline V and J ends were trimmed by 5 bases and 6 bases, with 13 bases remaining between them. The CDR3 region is CASSPLVPAGELFF. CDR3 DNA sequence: TGTGCCAGCAGCCCACTAGTCCCTGCCGGGGAGCTGTTTTTT.

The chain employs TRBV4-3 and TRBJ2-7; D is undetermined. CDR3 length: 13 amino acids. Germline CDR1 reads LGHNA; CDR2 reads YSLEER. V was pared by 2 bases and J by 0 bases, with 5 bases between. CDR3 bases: TGCGCCAGCAGCCAACCAGGCTCCTACGAGCAGTACTTC. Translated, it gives CASSQPGSYEQYF.

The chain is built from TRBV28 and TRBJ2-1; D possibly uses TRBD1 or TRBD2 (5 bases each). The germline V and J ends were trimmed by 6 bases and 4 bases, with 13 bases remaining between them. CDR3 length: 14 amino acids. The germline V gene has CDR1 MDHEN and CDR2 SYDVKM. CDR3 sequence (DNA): TGTGCCAGCAGCCCAGTGGGGGTATACAATGAGCAGTTCTTC. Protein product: CASSPVGVYNEQFF.

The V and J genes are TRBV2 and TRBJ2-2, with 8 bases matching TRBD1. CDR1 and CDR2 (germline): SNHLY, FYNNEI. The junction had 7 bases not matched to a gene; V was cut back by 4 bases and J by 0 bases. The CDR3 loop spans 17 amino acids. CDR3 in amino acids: CASSAQGVEANTGELFF. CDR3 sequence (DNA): TGTGCCAGCAGTGCACAGGGGGTGGAGGCGAACACCGGGGAGCTGTTTTTT.

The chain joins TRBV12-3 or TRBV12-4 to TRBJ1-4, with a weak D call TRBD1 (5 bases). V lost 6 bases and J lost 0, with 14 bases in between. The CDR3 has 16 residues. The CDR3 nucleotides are TGTGCCAGCAGCCCATCTGCGGGGCCAACTAATGAAAAACTGTTTTTT. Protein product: CASSPSAGPTNEKLFF.

The CDR3 sequence is CASGQQGSSYNEQFF. The CDR3 nucleotides read TGTGCCAGCGGCCAGCAGGGGAGCTCCTACAATGAGCAGTTCTTC. The chain links TRBV11-2 to TRBJ2-1; tentatively, D is TRBD1 (6 bases). The germline V and J ends were trimmed by 8 bases and 0 bases, with 14 bases remaining between them. The germline V gene encodes CDR1 SGHAT and CDR2 FQNNGV. The CDR3 has 15 residues.

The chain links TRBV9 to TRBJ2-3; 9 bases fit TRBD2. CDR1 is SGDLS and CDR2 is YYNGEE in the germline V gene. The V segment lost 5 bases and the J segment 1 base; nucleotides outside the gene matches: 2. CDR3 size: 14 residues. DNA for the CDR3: TGTGCCAGCAGTGGCGGGGGGGGCACAGATACGCAGTATTTT. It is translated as CASSGGGGTDTQYF.

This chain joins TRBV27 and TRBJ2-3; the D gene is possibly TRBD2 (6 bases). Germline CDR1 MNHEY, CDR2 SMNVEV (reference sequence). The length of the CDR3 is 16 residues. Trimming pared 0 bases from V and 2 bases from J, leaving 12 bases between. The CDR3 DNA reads TGTGCCAGCAGTTTATCGGGGGGTCTTCTCACAGATACGCAGTATTTT. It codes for CASSLSGGLLTDTQYF.

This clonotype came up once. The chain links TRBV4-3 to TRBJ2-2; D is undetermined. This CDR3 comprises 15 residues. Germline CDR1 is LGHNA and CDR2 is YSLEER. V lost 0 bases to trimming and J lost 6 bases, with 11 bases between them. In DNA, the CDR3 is TGCGCCAGCAGCCAAGATACGGAGATGGCCGGGGAGCTGTTTTTT. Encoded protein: CASSQDTEMAGELFF.

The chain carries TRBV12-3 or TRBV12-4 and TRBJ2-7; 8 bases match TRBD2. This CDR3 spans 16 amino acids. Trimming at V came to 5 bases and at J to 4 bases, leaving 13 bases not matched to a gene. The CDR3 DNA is TGTGCCAGCAGTACCCGCCGGGAGGGGTCGCATTACGAGCAGTACTTC. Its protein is CASSTRREGSHYEQYF.

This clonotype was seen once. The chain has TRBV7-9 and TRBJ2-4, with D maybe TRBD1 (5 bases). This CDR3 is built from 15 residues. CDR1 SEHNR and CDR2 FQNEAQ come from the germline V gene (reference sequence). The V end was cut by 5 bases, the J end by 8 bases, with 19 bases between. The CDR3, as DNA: TGTGCCAGCAGCCAGATCGTAGGGGCATCGGACATTCAGTACTTC. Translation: CASSQIVGASDIQYF.